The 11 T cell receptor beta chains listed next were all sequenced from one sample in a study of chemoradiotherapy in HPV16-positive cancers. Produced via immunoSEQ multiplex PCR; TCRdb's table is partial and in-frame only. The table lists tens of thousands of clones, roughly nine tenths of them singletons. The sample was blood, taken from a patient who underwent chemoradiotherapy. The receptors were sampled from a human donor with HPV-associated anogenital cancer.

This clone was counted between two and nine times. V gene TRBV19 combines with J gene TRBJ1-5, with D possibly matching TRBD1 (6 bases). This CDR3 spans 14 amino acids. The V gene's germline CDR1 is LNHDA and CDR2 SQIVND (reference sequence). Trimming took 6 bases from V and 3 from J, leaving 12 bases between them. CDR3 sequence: CASSSDRPNQPQHF. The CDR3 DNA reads TGTGCCAGTAGCTCGGACAGACCCAATCAGCCCCAGCATTTT. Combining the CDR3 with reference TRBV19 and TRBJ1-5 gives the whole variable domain DGGITQSPKYLFRKEGQNVTLSCEQNLNHDAMYWYRQDPGQGLRLIYYSQIVNDFQKGDIAEGYSVSREKKESFPLTVTSAQKNPTAFYLCASSSDRPNQPQHFGDGTRLSIL.

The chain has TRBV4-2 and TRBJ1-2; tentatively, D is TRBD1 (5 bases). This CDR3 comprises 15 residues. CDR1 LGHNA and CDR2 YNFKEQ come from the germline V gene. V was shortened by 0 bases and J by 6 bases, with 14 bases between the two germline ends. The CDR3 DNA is TGTGCCAGCAGCCAAGAGGTTAGAGGGGTGGATGGCTACACCTTC. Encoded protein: CASSQEVRGVDGYTF.

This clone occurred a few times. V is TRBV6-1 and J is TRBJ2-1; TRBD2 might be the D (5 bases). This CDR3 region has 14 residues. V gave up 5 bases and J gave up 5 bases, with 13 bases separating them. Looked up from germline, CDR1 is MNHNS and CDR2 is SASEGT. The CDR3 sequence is CASSFSAENNEQFF. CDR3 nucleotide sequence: TGTGCCAGCAGTTTTAGCGCTGAAAACAATGAGCAGTTCTTC.

The DNA of the CDR3 is TGCAGCGTTGATAGGCAGGTCCTCGAGACCCAGTACTTC. It specifies CSVDRQVLETQYF. The chain recombines TRBV29-1 with TRBJ2-5; unclear D gene. Trimming stripped 3 bases from V and 5 bases from J, with 13 bases between. CDR1 is SQVTM and CDR2 is ANQGSEA in the germline V gene. The CDR3 is 13 amino acids. The whole variable domain, remainder taken from reference TRBV29-1 and TRBJ2-5, is SAVISQKPSRDICQRGTSLTIQCQVDSQVTMMFWYRQQPGQSLTLIATANQGSEATYESGFVIDKFPISRPNLTFSTLTVSNMSPEDSSIYLCSVDRQVLETQYFGPGTRLLVL.

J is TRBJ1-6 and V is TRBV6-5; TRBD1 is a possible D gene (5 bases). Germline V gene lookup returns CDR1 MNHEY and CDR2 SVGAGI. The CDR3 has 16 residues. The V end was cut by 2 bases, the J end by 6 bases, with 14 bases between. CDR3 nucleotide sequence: TGTGCCAGCAGTTACGTCCAGGTTCAGGGTAATTCACCCCTCCACTTT. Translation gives CASSYVQVQGNSPLHF.

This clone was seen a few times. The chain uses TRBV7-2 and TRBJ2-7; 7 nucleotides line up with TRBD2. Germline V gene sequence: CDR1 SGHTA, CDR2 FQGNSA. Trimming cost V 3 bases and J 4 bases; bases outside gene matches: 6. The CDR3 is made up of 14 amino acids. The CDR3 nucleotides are TGTGCCAGCAGCTTCGCGTTGCGGGGGTACGAGCAGTACTTC. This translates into CASSFALRGYEQYF.

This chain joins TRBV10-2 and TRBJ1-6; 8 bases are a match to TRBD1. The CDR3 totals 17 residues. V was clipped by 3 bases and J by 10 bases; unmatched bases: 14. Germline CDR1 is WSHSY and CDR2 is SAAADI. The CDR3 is CASSDQTGVGLGSPLHF. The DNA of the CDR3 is TGCGCCAGCAGTGATCAGACAGGGGTCGGCTTGGGGTCACCCCTCCACTTT.

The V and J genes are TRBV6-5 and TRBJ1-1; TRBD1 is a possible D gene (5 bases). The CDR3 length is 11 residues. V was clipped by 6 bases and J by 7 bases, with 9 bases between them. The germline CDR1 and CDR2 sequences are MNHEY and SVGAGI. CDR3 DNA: TGTGCCAGCAGCCGGGGGGTTGAAGCTTTCTTT. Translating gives CASSRGVEAFF.

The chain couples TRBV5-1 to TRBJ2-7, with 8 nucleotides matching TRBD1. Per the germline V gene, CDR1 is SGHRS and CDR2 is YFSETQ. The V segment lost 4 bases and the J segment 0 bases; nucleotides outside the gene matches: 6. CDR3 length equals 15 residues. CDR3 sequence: CASSHGQGSSYEQYF. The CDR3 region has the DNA TGCGCCAGCAGCCACGGACAGGGTAGCTCCTACGAGCAGTACTTC.

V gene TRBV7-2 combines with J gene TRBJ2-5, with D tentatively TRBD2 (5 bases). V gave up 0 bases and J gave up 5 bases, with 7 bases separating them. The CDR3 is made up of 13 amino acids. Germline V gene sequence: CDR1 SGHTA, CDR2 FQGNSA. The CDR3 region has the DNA TGTGCCAGCAGCTTAGCTAGGGAGGAGACCCAGTACTTC. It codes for CASSLAREETQYF.

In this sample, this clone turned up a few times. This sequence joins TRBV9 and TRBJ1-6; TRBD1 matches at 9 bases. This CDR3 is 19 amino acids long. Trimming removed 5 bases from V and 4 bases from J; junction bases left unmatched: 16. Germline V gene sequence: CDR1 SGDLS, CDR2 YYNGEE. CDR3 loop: CASRGRDRESLSYNSPLHF. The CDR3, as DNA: TGTGCCAGCAGAGGCCGGGACAGGGAATCCCTATCTTATAATTCACCCCTCCACTTT.